This TCR beta chain was found in a study of human T cells and chemical hapten exposure. The overall study: Patients, mostly women, had alopecia areata, alopecia totalis or alopecia universalis.

The CDR3 consists of 14 residues. The V gene's germline CDR1 is DFQATT and CDR2 SNEGSKA (reference sequence). The V gene lost 7 bases and the J gene lost 1 base, with 14 bases spanning the gap. The time point here: patch test 1, 2 weeks after DPC sensitization. Documented treatment: therapeutic diphenylcyclopropenone sensitization with weekly scalp DPC. In the original analysis: Some 100,000 TCRs per sample was the median, with a range of roughly 23,224 to 750,000. TCRdb processed the RACE reads anew with MiXCR; each CDR3 protein has one entry. The V and J calls shown here were made by TCRdb, not taken from the authors' results. Among around 160,000 distinct CDR3 sequences listed, approximately 15% were seen once.

Specimen: whole blood, collected in connection with sensitization to the hapten diphenylcyclopropenone (DPC). The chain couples TRBV20-1 to TRBJ1-5, with a possible D match to TRBD1 (6 bases). The TCR sequence derives from a woman in her twenties or thirties with alopecia areata. Some clones in this sample may be carry-over from other donors' samples. CDR3 coding DNA: TGCAGTGTTGTGTATCAGGGGAGCAATCAGCCCCAGCATTTT. Translation: CSVVYQGSNQPQHF.